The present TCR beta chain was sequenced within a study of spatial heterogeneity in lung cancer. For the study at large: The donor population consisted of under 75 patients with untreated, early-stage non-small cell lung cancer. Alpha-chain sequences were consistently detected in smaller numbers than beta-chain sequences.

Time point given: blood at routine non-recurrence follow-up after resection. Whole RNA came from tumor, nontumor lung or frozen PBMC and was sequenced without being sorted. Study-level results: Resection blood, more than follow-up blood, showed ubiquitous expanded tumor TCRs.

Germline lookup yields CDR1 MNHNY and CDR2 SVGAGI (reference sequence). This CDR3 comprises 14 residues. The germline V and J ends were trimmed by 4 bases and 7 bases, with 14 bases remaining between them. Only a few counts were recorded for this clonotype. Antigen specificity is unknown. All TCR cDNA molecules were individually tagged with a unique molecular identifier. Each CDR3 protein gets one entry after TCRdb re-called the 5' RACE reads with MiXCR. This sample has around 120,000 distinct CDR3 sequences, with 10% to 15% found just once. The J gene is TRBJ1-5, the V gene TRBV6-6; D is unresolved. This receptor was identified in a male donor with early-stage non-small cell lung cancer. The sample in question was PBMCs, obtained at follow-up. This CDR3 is CASSSRGEGQPQHF. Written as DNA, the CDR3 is TGTGCCAGCAGTTCCCGGGGAGAGGGCCAGCCCCAGCATTTT.